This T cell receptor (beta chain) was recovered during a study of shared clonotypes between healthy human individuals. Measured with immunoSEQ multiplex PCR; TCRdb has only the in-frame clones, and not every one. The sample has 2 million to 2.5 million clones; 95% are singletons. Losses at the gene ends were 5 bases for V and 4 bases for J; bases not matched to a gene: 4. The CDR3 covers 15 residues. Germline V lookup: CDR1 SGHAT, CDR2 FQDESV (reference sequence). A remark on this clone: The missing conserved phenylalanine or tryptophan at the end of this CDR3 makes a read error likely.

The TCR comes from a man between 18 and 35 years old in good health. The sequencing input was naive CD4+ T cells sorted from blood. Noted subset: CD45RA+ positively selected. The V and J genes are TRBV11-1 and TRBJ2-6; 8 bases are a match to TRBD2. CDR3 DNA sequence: TGTGCCAGCAGCCAACTAGCGGTCGGGGCCAACGTCCTGACTTCC. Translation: CASSQLAVGANVLTS.